The 13 T cell receptor beta chains given below trace back to one sample, sequenced in a study of blood T cells in healthy people across ages. Next came a second PCR, run for about 6 to 12 cycles, which used a sample-barcoded 5' primer along with a J-beta primer mix. Using its own MiXCR run on the 5' RACE reads, TCRdb lists one record per CDR3 protein. The sample holds over 600,000 distinct CDR3 sequences, about 42% seen once. Sequenced material: blood. These receptors were taken from an elderly man in good health.

CDR3 DNA sequence: TGTGCCAGCAGCTTGGAAGGATCTAATGAAAAACTGTTTTTT. It translates to CASSLEGSNEKLFF. The chain joins TRBV7-2 to TRBJ1-4, with D hard to call. The ends were cut back, 3 bases at V and 3 bases at J, with 8 bases in the middle. Germline CDR1 reads SGHTA; CDR2 reads FQGNSA. The CDR3 is 14 residues long.

The chain links TRBV27 to TRBJ2-7; 10 nucleotides align to TRBD2. In germline, CDR1 is MNHEY, CDR2 SMNVEV (reference sequence). The CDR3 sequence is 17 residues long. V shed 1 base and J 7 bases; nucleotides not matched to a gene: 13. The chain's CDR3 is CASSLYGLAGANNEQYF. CDR3 bases: TGTGCCAGCAGTTTATACGGCCTAGCGGGAGCGAACAATGAGCAGTACTTC.

In the case of this clonotype: Its ends do not fully match the called genes, so a read error is possible. The chain joins TRBV2 to TRBJ2-3, with 9 bases matching TRBD1. Germline lookup yields CDR1 SNHLY and CDR2 FYNNEI. The CDR3 sequence is 16 residues long. The CDR3 region is CAGSDSQGALTDTQYF. As DNA, the CDR3 is TGTGCCGGCAGTGATTCACAGGGGGCGCTGACAGATACGCAGTATTTT.

This clonotype was seen ten or more times. V gene TRBV7-2 combines with J gene TRBJ2-1; D may be TRBD1 or TRBD2 (5 bases each). CDR1 and CDR2 (germline): SGHTA, FQGNSA. CDR3 length: 15 residues. Between the trimmed V and J ends, which lost 0 bases and 6 bases, there was a span of 12 bases. CDR3 DNA sequence: TGTGCCAGCAGCTTAGCCGTCACTAGGGGCAATGAGCAGTTCTTC. Its translation is CASSLAVTRGNEQFF.

V gene TRBV20-1 combines with J gene TRBJ1-1; 7 bases line up with TRBD1. CDR1 DFQATT and CDR2 SNEGSKA come from the germline V gene (reference sequence). This CDR3 region has 13 residues. Trimming took 0 bases from V and 5 from J; bases not matched to a gene: 3. The CDR3 DNA reads as TGCAGTGCTAGAGACGACAGGGCGACTGAAGCTTTCTTT. It specifies CSARDDRATEAFF.

As to this clonotype: A much larger clone is a single base away; this may be a read error. The CDR3 does not end in the conserved phenylalanine or tryptophan, so this is likely a read error. The chain is built from TRBV12-3 or TRBV12-4 and TRBJ2-3; possible D gene TRBD2, 6 bases. Trimming left V 4 bases short and J 3 bases short, with 17 bases between. The CDR3 is 16 amino acids. The CDR3 DNA follows: TGTGCCAGCAGTTCGGGGGTCAGAACGGGTACAGATACGCAGTATTCT. Its protein is CASSSGVRTGTDTQYS.

This chain connects TRBV9 to TRBJ2-5; 8 nucleotides match TRBD2. Germline V CDR1 and CDR2: SGDLS, YYNGEE. The CDR3 extends over 15 amino acids. V lost 0 bases, J lost 5 bases, and 6 bases stayed unmatched. The CDR3 loop reads CASSVGASGWETQYF. The DNA for the CDR3 is TGTGCCAGCAGCGTAGGCGCTAGCGGGTGGGAGACCCAGTACTTC.

The chain carries TRBV6-2 or TRBV6-3 and TRBJ2-5, with D possibly TRBD1 on 6 matching bases. Matching the DNA end better, TRBJ2-1 makes the J call doubtful. The CDR3 runs to 13 residues. The germline V gene has CDR1 MNHEY and CDR2 SVGEGT. In DNA, the CDR3 is TGTGCCACCCTTAGGGACAACCAAGAGACCCAGTTCTTC. Its translation is CATLRDNQETQFF.

This clonotype was recorded a few times. The V call is TRBV28, the J call TRBJ1-2; the D gene is possibly TRBD1 (5 bases). This CDR3 region has 15 residues. Between the trimmed V and J ends, which lost 7 bases and 2 bases, there was a span of 17 bases. Germline V gene lookup returns CDR1 MDHEN and CDR2 SYDVKM. This CDR3 reads CASNQPGLLNYGYTF. DNA for the CDR3: TGTGCCAGCAATCAGCCGGGACTTCTGAACTATGGCTACACCTTC.

The gene calls are TRBV7-2 and TRBJ2-2; TRBD2 aligns across 7 bases. V lost 2 bases to trimming and J lost 5 bases; unmatched junction nucleotides: 8. The CDR3 contains 16 residues. Germline V lookup: CDR1 SGHTA, CDR2 FQGNSA. The CDR3 DNA reads TGTGCCAGCAGCTTATTGGGGGGAGGGACGACCGGGGAGCTGTTTTTT. This codes for CASSLLGGGTTGELFF.

This rearrangement joins TRBV6-2 or TRBV6-3 to TRBJ1-1; D call uncertain. CDR3 length: 13 amino acids. Germline values: CDR1 MNHEY, CDR2 SVGEGT. Trimming pared 5 bases from V and 1 base from J, leaving 8 bases between. The CDR3 DNA follows: TGTGCCAGCAGTCTATACTCGAACACTGAAGCTTTCTTT. It encodes CASSLYSNTEAFF.

The CDR3 region is CATSNSEETEAFF. The CDR3 bases are TGTGCCACCAGTAACAGCGAAGAAACTGAAGCTTTCTTT. This chain uses TRBV24-1 with TRBJ1-1; D unresolved. Trimming cost V 6 bases and J 5 bases, with 12 bases left between them. The CDR3 length is 13 residues. Looked up from germline, CDR1 is KGHDR and CDR2 is SFDVKD.

The rearrangement uses TRBV6-2 or TRBV6-3 and TRBJ2-1; 12 bases map to TRBD2. CDR1 and CDR2 (germline): MNHEY, SVGEGT. V shed 6 bases and J 5 bases; nucleotides not matched to a gene: 11. The CDR3 contains 17 residues. CDR3 DNA: TGTGCCAGCAGCTCCGGGACTAGCGGGCTCCCTAACAATGAGCAGTTCTTC. Protein product: CASSSGTSGLPNNEQFF.